This T cell receptor (beta chain) came from a study of cytomegalovirus exposure and HLA in healthy donors (dated by TCRdb to about 2017). Turning to the overall study: An earlier analysis of 587 of the donors reported approximately 300 Gb of sequence data and around 100 million unique TCR beta sequences obtained from approximately 180 million T cells. Along with the roughly 610-subject first cohort, a separate validation cohort of about 110 different subjects was used. The study aimed to test whether signatures of past pathogen exposure could be identified by cataloging public T cell receptors. To study patterns of TCR occurrence, a later analysis re-analyzed previously published TCR beta repertoires from around 670 donors and added high-resolution HLA genotyping. The T cell repertoires of 666 subjects were profiled by immunosequencing and related to cytomegalovirus serostatus. The number of donors typed differed by locus, with roughly 620-630 for A, B, C, DRB1 and DQB1, roughly 520 for DQA1, about 610 for DPA1, and around 450 for DPB1. An early release covering roughly 600 HLA-typed donors comprised approximately 290 gigabases of sequencing data and tens of millions of unique TCR sequences. Among roughly 400 genotyped donors of the cohort, an average of about 240,000 unique TCR beta nucleotide sequences was sequenced per donor, of which roughly 18% were non-productive. HLA typing included class I and class II loci at four-digit resolution. To decide whether each TCR beta V gene segment behaved as functional or pseudogenic, an earlier analysis of fewer than 750 of the donors relied on high-throughput TCR beta sequencing. Rather than using new phenotypic data, the later analysis identified candidate immune exposures from TCR beta sequences and from how often those sequences occurred across donors. Four to six DR-DQ haplotypes were handled as single units for association and clustering because linkage in the cohort was strong. To predict cytomegalovirus infection status, the study brought together high-throughput TCR immunosequencing, statistical association of individual TCRs with disease status, and machine learning. Of the roughly 410 genotyped donors, roughly 80% were placed in the genetic ancestry cluster associated with self-reported Caucasian donors. Every discovery cohort repertoire had been produced on one sequencing platform. Donor age, sex, ethnicity and CMV serostatus were collected together with the repertoire data. Genome-wide SNP genotypes for about 65% of the 666 donors were used in a later genetic analysis, which treated that subset as a discovery cohort.

Library generation was performed with the immunoSEQ multiplex PCR assay. A mixture of 60 forward primers for TCR Vbeta segments and 13 reverse primers for TCR Jbeta segments was used in the multiplex PCR. The CDR3 region of rearranged TCR beta genes was amplified from genomic DNA by a multiplex PCR assay. Amplified TCR beta libraries were sequenced as 87-base-pair reads on the Illumina HiSeq System. Turning to the authors' computational methods: Across the roughly 700 repertoires, a later analysis counted 80 million or so unique TCR beta chains, around 11 million of which were shared by at least two donors. Raw reads were error-corrected and collapsed into unique sequences by a nearest-neighbor algorithm in which closely related sequences were merged to remove PCR and sequencing errors. CDR3 sequences were aligned to IMGT reference sequences to assign V, D and J gene segments. For a sequence to be retained, a match of at least six nucleotides to both a V gene segment and a J gene segment was required. Rearrangements were classified as productive when the CDR3 lacked stop codons and remained in frame with V and J, and all other rearrangements were classified as non-productive. Following IMGT convention, CDR3 was defined as the stretch from the second conserved V-encoded cysteine up to the conserved J-encoded phenylalanine. Sequences without an unambiguous match to a single V gene segment were excluded from the earlier analysis of a few hundred of the donors. An earlier analysis of a few hundred of the donors called V segments functional above 56.7% productive rearrangements and segregating when the between-donor standard deviation exceeded 5%. A statistical classification framework was developed to diagnose cytomegalovirus status using the catalog of TCR beta chain sequences. In a later analysis, V and J genes were assigned by comparing TCR nucleotide sequences against IMGT/GENE-DB human TR gene sequences. The TCRdist pipeline was used in a later analysis to assign CDR3 sequences and most-parsimonious VDJ recombination scenarios. In a later analysis, each TCR beta chain was defined by its CDR3 amino acid sequence together with its V-gene family, and reads lacking a unique V-gene family were excluded. A later analysis removed 500 to 650 highly shared, low-generation-probability nucleotide sequences to deal with suspected cross-contamination and a sequencing artifact. For each public chain, a later analysis derived a clonal expansion index from normalized ranks of inferred template counts within each repertoire. Generation probabilities in a later analysis came from a VDJ recombination model fitted to out-of-frame rearrangements, and those results were checked against IGoR. In a later analysis, hypergeometric tests were used to score TCR-TCR, TCR-HLA and TCR-CMV co-occurrence, with a repertoire-size bias correction applied to TCR pairs. A later analysis estimated false discovery rates by permuting HLA or CMV assignments 20 times. In a later analysis, co-occurring TCRs were grouped using DBSCAN, and TCRdist sequence similarity was added for clustering within HLA-allele-positive subsets. For co-occurrence clustering, repertoires with fewer than 30,000 or more than 120,000 public chains were excluded, along with five repertoires with anomalous nucleotide sharing. TCRdb stores this immuneACCESS table with in-frame sequences only. Part of the clones is absent; in the studies checked, under half of the shortfall reflects unresolved V genes, and no reason is known for the rest. The DNA was the basis for D and trimming; V, J and clone size are from that table. This sample has some 200,000 clones in its table, and about 80% of those were observed once. Clones ranked in the top ten supply 2.9% of the sample.

Concerning this clone itself: The specificity of this receptor is unknown. Within one base of it there is no much larger clone, and no base qualities were kept.

The cohort comprised 666 healthy bone marrow donors. At the time of sampling, all cohort members were nominally healthy, though unrecorded immune exposures were likely present. The donor tested CMV seronegative and was one of the 352 seronegative cohort members. A peripheral blood sample was collected from each donor, and TCR beta sequencing was performed on peripheral blood mononuclear cells. Genomic DNA was extracted from the blood cell samples with the Qiagen DNeasy Blood Extraction Kit. The CDR3 numbers 13 residues from cysteine through phenylalanine. The CDR3 DNA has 39 bases and is translated from base 1. Based on the germline V gene, the CDR1 and CDR2 sequences are MNHNS and SASEGT. At the junction V is shortened by 6 bases and J by 6 bases, with 14 bases in between. Study-wide findings and limitations: Strong co-occurrence of HLA alleles, especially DR and DQ, made assigning TCR associations to individual alleles difficult. In a later analysis, HLA-associated TCR beta chains showed more clonal expansion and lower generation probabilities than non-associated chains that were equally common. According to a later genetic analysis, donors in an Asian-associated ancestry cluster had fewer N-insertions in productive TCRs than the roughly 670-donor mean. A later genetic analysis associated a missense DCLRE1C variant with V-gene and J-gene trimming of TCR beta chains, and an independent cohort replicated the association. At a false discovery rate of 0.05, a later analysis linked about 16,000 TCR beta sequences to specific HLA alleles. The only immune exposure information available for the cohort was CMV serostatus. The authors suggested that the approach could potentially be extended to other disease states and immunological phenotypes. Correlated functional status among segregating V segments might be attributable to linkage disequilibrium, but an unknown experimental factor could not be ruled out. Because counts were too low, about 18 rarely observed V segments, including chromosome 9 orphons, were excluded from the earlier analysis of 587 of the donors. A cluster of highly shared sequence variants was judged likely to be a technical artifact of the sequencing pipeline. A total of fewer than 200 TCR beta chains were listed by the study as associated with cytomegalovirus. In a later analysis, TCR association rates were found to vary across HLA loci, with the most associated TCRs seen for DRB1 alleles and the fewest for HLA-C alleles. A further reported finding was that TCR beta sequences accurately predicted the HLA-A and HLA-B alleles for most subjects in the first cohort. Three of the identified cytomegalovirus-associated TCR beta chains were confirmed in vitro to be specific for cytomegalovirus antigens. Cytomegalovirus status was reported to be diagnosed by the classifier with high specificity and sensitivity in both the original and validation cohorts. Most TCR sequences were observed very rarely across donors, whereas some public TCRs were present in many individuals. Broadly in line with IMGT annotations, most TCR beta V segments showed up in productive rearrangements about 87% or about 30% of the time in an earlier analysis of 587 of the donors. Several of the top co-occurrence clusters appeared to be linked to parvovirus B19, influenza, CMV and Epstein-Barr virus, according to a later analysis. Some IMGT-functional V segments, including TRBV6-2 and TRBV6-3, could not be told apart with the 87-base-pair reads, so those segments were excluded. Most CMV-associated TCR beta chains appeared to be HLA-restricted in a later analysis, and the HLA associations seemed to be driven largely by CMV exposure. This cohort had only TCR beta chains sequenced, and the lack of alpha or paired-chain data limited which features could be detected. Presence/absence analyses assumed roughly uniform sequencing depth across donors, an assumption that may not hold. Because HLA typing was unavailable for some donors at each locus, only the typed subset was used in association tests.

This TCR came from a woman aged 30 to 39 in good health and CMV-seronegative. The rearrangement combines TRBV6-1 with TRBJ1-1; matching of 5 bases hints at TRBD1 as the D gene. Sample: PBMCs. The CDR3 region reads CASRETGYPEAFF. The DNA sequence is TGTGCCAGCAGGGAAACAGGTTACCCTGAAGCTTTCTTT.